The count of the clone carrying this T cell receptor beta chain is one. Antigen: not known. This sample was included in a study of PD-L1 blockade in urothelial cancer. Profiling relied on immunoSEQ multiplex PCR, and the TCRdb table lists in-frame clones only, not all of them. This repertoire shows under 45,000 clones, about four fifths found once; its top ten account for around 19%. V lost 2 bases to trimming and J lost 2 bases; unmatched junction nucleotides: 2. The germline V gene encodes CDR1 SGHDN and CDR2 FVKESK. This CDR3 is 15 amino acids long. Whole-study results and caveats: Pretreatment TCR clonality in blood, when below the median, was predictive of better survival.

This clonotype was sampled from a man in his 60s with urothelial cancer. Here the sequenced sample was PBMCs, taken around atezolizumab (anti-PD-L1) treatment. The chain uses TRBV14 and TRBJ2-5, with 10 bases identical to TRBD1. The CDR3 DNA reads as TGTGCCAGCAGCCAACAGGACAGGGGGCAAGAGACCCAGTACTTC. It encodes CASSQQDRGQETQYF.